This T cell receptor (beta chain) was recorded in a study of radiotherapy plus CTLA-4 blockade in lung cancer. Whole-study context: There were objective responses in around 18% of patients, and 31% had disease control. Study-level points and caveats: With interferon-beta, early dynamics of blood T cell clones were reported to best predict response. In blood, tumor-derived TCR clones expanded after radiotherapy plus ipilimumab.

This clone was found a few times. Antigen unknown. V lost 7 bases, J lost 0 bases, and 9 bases lay in between. The CDR3 sequence is 13 residues long. Germline V gene data show CDR1 as WSHSY and CDR2 as SAAADI. Patients had chemo-refractory metastatic non-small-cell lung cancer and received focal radiation plus CTLA-4 blockade that used ipilimumab. The assay was immunoSEQ multiplex PCR, and TCRdb's table has in-frame clones only and misses some. The repertoire has tens of thousands of clones, about three quarters of them found once; the top ten carry less than 3%. The input for sequencing was peripheral blood, taken from a patient treated with radiotherapy plus ipilimumab. The chain uses TRBV10-2 and TRBJ1-2; D unclear. This sequence was found in a human donor with non-small cell lung cancer whose response to radiotherapy plus ipilimumab could not be evaluated. The CDR3 region has the DNA TGCGCCAGCATGCCCGGAGCTAACTATGGCTACACCTTC. Protein sequence: CASMPGANYGYTF.